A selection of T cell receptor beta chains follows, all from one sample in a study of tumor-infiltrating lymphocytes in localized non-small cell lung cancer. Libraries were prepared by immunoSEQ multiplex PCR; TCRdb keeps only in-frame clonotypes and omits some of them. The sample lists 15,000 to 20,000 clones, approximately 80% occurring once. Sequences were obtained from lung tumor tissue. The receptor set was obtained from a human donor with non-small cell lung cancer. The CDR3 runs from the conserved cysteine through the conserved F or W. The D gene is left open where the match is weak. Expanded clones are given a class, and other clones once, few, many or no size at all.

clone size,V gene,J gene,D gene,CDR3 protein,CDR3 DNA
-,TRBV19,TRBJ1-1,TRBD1,CASSIGFDRGYTEAFF,TGTGCCAGTAGTATAGGTTTTGACAGGGGGTACACTGAAGCTTTCTTT
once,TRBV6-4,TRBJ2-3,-,CASSRGETDTQYF,TGTGCCAGCAGTAGGGGAGAGACAGATACGCAGTATTTT
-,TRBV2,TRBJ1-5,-,CASGESNQPQHF,TGTGCCAGCGGGGAGTCCAATCAGCCCCAGCATTTT
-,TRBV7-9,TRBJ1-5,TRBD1,CASSFDREGQPQHF,TGTGCCAGCAGCTTCGACAGGGAAGGTCAGCCCCAGCATTTT
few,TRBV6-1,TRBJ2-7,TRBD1,CASSDNPRDRAYEQYF,TGTGCCAGCAGTGACAACCCCCGGGACAGAGCCTACGAGCAGTACTTC
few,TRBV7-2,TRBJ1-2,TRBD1,CASRVVVRGPFYGYTF,TGTGCCAGCAGGGTGGTGGTCAGGGGGCCGTTCTATGGCTACACCTTC
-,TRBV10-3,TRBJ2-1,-,CAISERVGEQFF,TGTGCCATCAGTGAACGGGTGGGTGAGCAGTTCTTC
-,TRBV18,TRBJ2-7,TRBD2,CASSPKGLAGASYEQYF,TGTGCCAGCTCACCAAAGGGACTAGCGGGAGCGTCCTACGAGCAGTACTTC
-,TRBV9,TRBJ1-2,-,CASSAYTEGYGYTF,TGTGCCAGCAGCGCGTACACCGAGGGATATGGCTACACCTTC
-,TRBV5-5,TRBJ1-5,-,CASSWGQVSNQPQHF,TGTGCCAGCAGCTGGGGACAAGTTAGCAATCAGCCCCAGCATTTT
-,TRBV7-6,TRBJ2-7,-,CASSLSYEQYF,TGTGCCAGCAGCTTAAGTTACGAGCAGTACTTC
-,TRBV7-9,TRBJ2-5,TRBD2,CASSLPPGLALETQYF,TGTGCCAGCAGCTTACCGCCGGGACTAGCGCTGGAGACCCAGTACTTC
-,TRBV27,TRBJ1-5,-,CARIPGLDLVSNQPQHF,TGTGCCAGGATTCCGGGACTGGACCTTGTTAGCAATCAGCCCCAGCATTTT
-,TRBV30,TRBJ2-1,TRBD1,CARTGGRWGVNEQFF,TGTGCCAGGACAGGGGGCAGGTGGGGCGTCAATGAGCAGTTCTTC
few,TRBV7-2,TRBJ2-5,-,CASSPSRETQYF,TGTGCCAGCAGCCCTAGCCGGGAGACCCAGTACTTC
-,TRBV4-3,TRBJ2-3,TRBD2,CASSQASGGVRTQYF,TGCGCCAGCAGCCAAGCTAGCGGGGGGGTTCGTACGCAGTATTTT
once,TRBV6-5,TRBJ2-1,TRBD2,CASRPGTSGFNEQFF,TGTGCCAGCAGACCCGGGACTAGCGGGTTCAATGAGCAGTTCTTC
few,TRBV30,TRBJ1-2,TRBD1,CAWMREGTGGGYGYTF,TGTGCCTGGATGAGAGAGGGGACAGGGGGCGGCTATGGCTACACCTTC
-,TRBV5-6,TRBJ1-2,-,CASSPPRGHNYGYTF,TGTGCCAGCAGCCCCCCTAGAGGACATAACTATGGCTACACCTTC
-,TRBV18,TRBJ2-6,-,CASSPIRGLSTGANVLTF,TGTGCCAGCTCCCCAATCCGGGGGCTAAGCACTGGGGCCAACGTCCTGACTTTC
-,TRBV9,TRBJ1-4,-,CASSVGQTATNEKLFF,TGTGCCAGCAGCGTTGGACAGACTGCAACTAATGAAAAACTGTTTTTT
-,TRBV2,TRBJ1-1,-,CASSPGGNTEAFF,TGTGCCAGCAGCCCCGGGGGTAACACTGAAGCTTTCTTT
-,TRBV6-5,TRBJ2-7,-,CASSYTFGYEQYF,TGTGCCAGCAGTTACACGTTTGGCTACGAGCAGTACTTC
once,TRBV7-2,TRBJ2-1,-,CASSFPGRYNEQFF,TGTGCCAGCAGCTTCCCCGGCAGGTATAATGAGCAGTTCTTC
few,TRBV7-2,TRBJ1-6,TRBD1,CASSHWDRGSSPLHF,TGTGCCAGCAGCCACTGGGACAGGGGCTCTTCACCCCTCCACTTT
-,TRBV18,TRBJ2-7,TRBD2,CASSPGSGRETYEQYF,TGTGCCAGCTCACCCGGAAGCGGGAGGGAGACCTACGAGCAGTACTTC
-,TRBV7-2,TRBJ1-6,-,CASSWGWGANSPLHF,TGTGCCAGCAGCTGGGGGTGGGGCGCGAATTCACCCCTCCACTTT
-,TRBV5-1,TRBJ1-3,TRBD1,CASSAGTGGGNTIYF,TGCGCCAGCAGCGCAGGGACAGGGGGTGGAAACACCATATATTTT
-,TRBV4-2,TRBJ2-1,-,CASSQEDSSLYEQFF,TGTGCCAGCAGCCAAGAAGACTCTTCGTTGTACGAGCAGTTCTTC
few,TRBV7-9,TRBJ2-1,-,CASSLGVTAEQFF,TGTGCCAGCAGCTTAGGTGTGACGGCCGAGCAGTTCTTC
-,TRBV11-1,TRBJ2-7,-,CASSLGLESYEQYF,TGTGCCAGCAGCTTGGGGCTAGAATCCTACGAGCAGTACTTC
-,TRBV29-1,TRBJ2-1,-,CSALSGLSISEQFF,TGCAGCGCCCTTTCGGGGCTGAGCATATCTGAGCAGTTCTTC
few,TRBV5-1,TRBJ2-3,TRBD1,CASNRDRHTDTQYF,TGCGCCAGCAACCGGGACAGGCACACAGATACGCAGTATTTT
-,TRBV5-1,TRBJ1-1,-,CASSAAQLPNTEAFF,TGCGCCAGCAGCGCCGCACAGCTACCGAACACTGAAGCTTTCTTT
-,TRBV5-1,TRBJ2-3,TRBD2,CASSLVAQREGRGTDTQYF,TGCGCCAGCAGCTTGGTGGCTCAGCGGGAGGGCCGGGGCACAGATACGCAGTATTTT
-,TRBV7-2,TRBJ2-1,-,CASSLQSGDNEQFF,TGTGCCAGCAGCTTACAGTCCGGTGACAATGAGCAGTTCTTC
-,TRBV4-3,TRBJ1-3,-,CASSQYLFSGNTIYF,TGCGCCAGCAGCCAATACTTATTCTCTGGAAACACCATATATTTT
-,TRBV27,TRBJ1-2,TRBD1,CASSFGQGGDYGYTF,TGTGCCAGCAGTTTTGGGCAGGGGGGGGACTATGGCTACACCTTC
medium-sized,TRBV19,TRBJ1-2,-,CASSEATVAGYTF,TGTGCCAGTAGTGAGGCGACCGTAGCCGGCTACACCTTC
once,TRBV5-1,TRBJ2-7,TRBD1,CASSNRDRGHEQYF,TGCGCCAGCAGCAATCGGGACAGGGGCCACGAGCAGTACTTC
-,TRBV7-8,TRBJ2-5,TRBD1,CASSLRDRGGETQYF,TGTGCCAGCAGCCTCCGGGACAGGGGAGGAGAGACCCAGTACTTC
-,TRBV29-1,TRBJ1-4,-,CSAEDVTNEKLFF,TGCAGCGCTGAGGACGTCACTAATGAAAAACTGTTTTTT
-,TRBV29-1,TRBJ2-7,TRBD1,CSVATGLTYEQYF,TGCAGCGTTGCGACAGGGCTTACCTACGAGCAGTACTTC
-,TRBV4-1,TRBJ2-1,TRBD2,CASSQTFGLAGGNEQFF,TGCGCCAGCAGCCAGACTTTTGGACTAGCGGGAGGAAATGAGCAGTTCTTC
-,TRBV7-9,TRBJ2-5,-,CASSLRTAQETQYF,TGTGCCAGCAGCTTAAGGACTGCTCAAGAGACCCAGTACTTC
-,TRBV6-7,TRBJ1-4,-,CASSYPRAHTQKGNEKLFF,TGTGCCAGCAGTTACCCCAGGGCACACACACAGAAGGGTAATGAAAAACTGTTTTTT
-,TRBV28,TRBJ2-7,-,CASSSAGSGAFYEQYF,TGTGCCAGCAGTTCCGCCGGGTCGGGGGCCTTCTACGAGCAGTACTTC
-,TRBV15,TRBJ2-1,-,CATSRSGRTSYNEQFF,TGTGCCACCAGCCGTTCCGGTAGAACCTCCTACAATGAGCAGTTCTTC